Shown below are 19 T cell receptor beta chains from a single sample sequenced in a study of CD8 T cells in Susac syndrome. The RNA, roughly 0.45 to 1 ug, was put through reverse transcription using random hexamers. TCRdb passed the immunoSEQ multiplex PCR reads through MiXCR, listing each CDR3 protein once. This sample has fewer than 250,000 distinct CDR3 sequences, with 80% to 95% found just once. Material for sequencing was CD8+ T cells from PBMCs. Source of these receptors: a human donor with multiple sclerosis.

The rearrangement uses TRBV12-3 or TRBV12-4 and TRBJ1-2; D might be TRBD1 (5 bases). The CDR3 contains 12 residues. V lost 7 bases, J lost 10 bases, and 16 bases lay in between. CDR3 nucleotides: TGTGCCAGCACCCCTGGGGGAAGGAACTACACCTTC. Its translation: CASTPGGRNYTF.

The V gene is TRBV6-5, the J gene TRBJ2-1; 8 bases are shared with TRBD1. This CDR3 has 16 amino acids. The V segment lost 4 bases and the J segment 2 bases; nucleotides outside the gene matches: 7. Germline CDR1 reads MNHEY; CDR2 reads SVGAGI. CDR3 sequence reads: CASSWSTGAPYNEQFF. DNA for the CDR3: TGTGCCAGCAGTTGGTCGACAGGGGCCCCCTACAATGAGCAGTTCTTC.

The chain carries TRBV12-3 or TRBV12-4 and TRBJ2-3; D unclear. Trimming left V 5 bases short and J 1 base short, with 10 bases between. The CDR3 covers 14 residues. This CDR3 reads CASSRSGGTDTQYF. The CDR3 DNA sequence: TGTGCCAGCAGTCGGTCTGGGGGCACAGATACGCAGTATTTT.

This rearrangement joins TRBV12-3 or TRBV12-4 to TRBJ2-1, with 9 positions matching TRBD1. V trimming: 4 bases; J trimming: 2 bases; junction bases outside the gene matches: 6. This CDR3 is built from 16 residues. The CDR3 coding sequence is TGTGCCAGCAGTTACCTGGGGACAGGGCCCTACAATGAGCAGTTCTTC. It yields the protein CASSYLGTGPYNEQFF.

The rearrangement uses TRBV5-6 and TRBJ1-1; 9 nucleotides match TRBD1. The CDR3 spans 16 residues. Germline V CDR1 and CDR2: SGHDT, YYEEEE. The V segment lost 5 bases and the J segment 5 bases; nucleotides outside the gene matches: 13. CDR3 nucleotides: TGTGCCAGCAGTCTCGATGCCGGGACAGGGTTAACTGAAGCTTTCTTT. It specifies CASSLDAGTGLTEAFF.

The rearrangement joins TRBV30 to TRBJ2-1, with a weak D call TRBD1 (5 bases). V lost 0 bases to trimming and J lost 0 bases, with 6 bases between them. CDR3 length: 14 residues. Looked up from germline, CDR1 is GTSNPN and CDR2 is SVGIG (reference sequence). The CDR3, as DNA: TGTGCCTGGAGTGTAAGGGGCTCCTACAATGAGCAGTTCTTC. This sequence encodes CAWSVRGSYNEQFF.

This CDR3 reads CASGTSGTPLNTGELFF. CDR3 bases: TGTGCCAGCGGGACTAGCGGGACCCCCTTGAACACCGGGGAGCTGTTTTTT. The chain combines TRBV28 with TRBJ2-2; TRBD2 matches at 13 bases. The CDR3 length is 17 residues. Trimming at V came to 8 bases and at J to 1 base, leaving 7 bases not matched to a gene. Germline assignment: CDR1 MDHEN and CDR2 SYDVKM.

This chain connects TRBV30 to TRBJ2-2; D gene unclear. The V end lost 2 bases, the J end lost 5 bases, and 9 bases lay between the germline ends. From germline, CDR1 is GTSNPN and CDR2 SVGIG (reference sequence). The CDR3 has 13 residues. The CDR3 region is CAWSTHNTGELFF. CDR3 in DNA: TGTGCCTGGAGTACCCACAATACCGGGGAGCTGTTTTTT. Looking up the rest from reference TRBV30 and TRBJ2-2 gives the full variable domain: SQTIHQWPATLVQPVGSPLSLECTVEGTSNPNLYWYRQAAGRGLQLLFYSVGIGQISSEVPQNLSASRPQDRQFILSSKKLLLSDSGFYLCAWSTHNTGELFFGEGSRLTVL.

The chain uses TRBV9 and TRBJ2-7; 10 positions match TRBD2. The CDR3 length is 13 residues. CDR1 is SGDLS and CDR2 is YYNGEE in the germline V gene. V was pared by 2 bases and J by 4 bases, with 0 bases of the junction left unmatched. CDR3 region: CASSVTSGYEQYF. The CDR3 nucleotides read TGTGCCAGCAGCGTGACTAGCGGGTACGAGCAGTACTTC.

CDR3 in DNA: TGTGCCAGTAGTATGGTCGGCGCGATCGAGAACACCATATATTTT. As protein: CASSMVGAIENTIYF. The chain is built from TRBV19 and TRBJ1-3; D uncertain. Germline V gives CDR1 LNHDA, CDR2 SQIVND (reference sequence). Between the trimmed V and J ends, which lost 3 bases and 7 bases, there was a span of 16 bases. This CDR3 contains 15 residues.

As for this clonotype: Mismatch with germline at one junction end may stem from a read error. J is TRBJ2-3 and V is TRBV7-7; a possible D gene is TRBD2 (6 bases). Germline CDR1 and CDR2: SSHAT and FNYEAQ (reference sequence). The CDR3 runs 15 residues. CDR3 DNA sequence: TGTGCTAGCAGCTTAGCGGTTGGTTACACAGATACGCAGTATTTT. This sequence encodes CASSLAVGYTDTQYF. Looking up the rest from reference TRBV7-7 and TRBJ2-3 gives the full variable domain: GAGVSQSPRYKVTKRGQDVTLRCDPISSHATLYWYQQALGQGPEFLTYFNYEAQPDKSGLPSDRFSAERPEGSISTLTIQRTEQRDSAMYRCASSLAVGYTDTQYFGPGTRLTVL.

The rearrangement joins TRBV3-1 to TRBJ2-2; TRBD2 aligns across 11 bases. Germline CDR1 reads LGHDT; CDR2 reads YNNKEL (reference sequence). There are 16 residues in the CDR3. V was pared by 4 bases and J by 3 bases, with 4 bases of the junction left unmatched. CDR3 sequence: CASSPLAGGDTGELFF. CDR3 DNA sequence: TGTGCCAGCAGCCCCCTAGCGGGAGGCGACACCGGGGAGCTGTTTTTT. The variable domain in full, completed from reference TRBV3-1 and TRBJ2-2, reads DTAVSQTPKYLVTQMGNDKSIKCEQNLGHDTMYWYKQDSKKFLKIMFSYNNKELIINETVPNRFSPKSPDKAHLNLHINSLELGDSAVYFCASSPLAGGDTGELFFGEGSRLTVL.

J is TRBJ2-3 and V is TRBV10-3; D is unclear. CDR1 is ENHRY, CDR2 SYGVKD, per germline. The CDR3 is 14 residues long. V gave up 5 bases and J gave up 1 base, with 10 bases separating them. CDR3 protein: CAISSGPRTDTQYF. The CDR3 DNA sequence: TGTGCCATCAGTTCCGGGCCCCGCACAGATACGCAGTATTTT.

This rearrangement joins TRBV6-6 to TRBJ2-7; TRBD1 matches 9 bases. The CDR3 covers 13 residues. V lost 6 bases and J lost 11; bases outside the gene matches: 11. Germline CDR1 and CDR2: MNHNY and SVGAGI (reference sequence). The CDR3 region is CASSNPGQGVKYF. As DNA, the CDR3 is TGTGCCAGCAGCAATCCGGGACAGGGTGTGAAGTACTTC.

CDR3 amino acids: CASSFAFRQGSSPLHF. In DNA, the CDR3 is TGTGCCAGCAGTTTTGCCTTTCGACAGGGGAGTTCACCCCTCCACTTT. The chain has TRBV27 and TRBJ1-6; 8 nucleotides match TRBD1. Germline V gives CDR1 MNHEY, CDR2 SMNVEV (reference sequence). The J segment lost 9 bases and the V segment lost 3 bases, leaving 10 bases of the junction unmatched. The CDR3 extends over 16 amino acids.

The genes are TRBV20-1 and TRBJ2-7, with 11 nucleotides matching TRBD2. This CDR3 has 19 amino acids. V shed 4 bases and J 8 bases; nucleotides not matched to a gene: 25. Germline CDR1 reads DFQATT; CDR2 reads SNEGSKA (reference sequence). As DNA, the CDR3 is TGCAGTGCTACCCCAGAGACTAGCGGGGAAAATCGGGATGCGGACCAGCAGTACTTC. Its protein product is CSATPETSGENRDADQQYF.

About this clonotype: One junction end does not reproduce the germline sequence, and a read error may be involved. This chain connects TRBV20-1 to TRBJ2-1; the D gene is possibly TRBD2 (6 bases). The CDR3 is made up of 13 amino acids. Germline V CDR1 and CDR2: DFQATT, SNEGSKA (reference sequence). CDR3 loop: CSARKEGTLGWLF. The CDR3 region has the DNA TGCAGTGCTAGGAAGGAGGGGACCCTCGGGTGGCTCTTC.

V is TRBV5-4 and J is TRBJ2-5, with 7 bases aligning to TRBD2. Germline-derived CDR1 and CDR2 are SGHNT and YYREEE (reference sequence). The CDR3 runs 15 residues. V lost 4 bases to trimming and J lost 1 base; unmatched junction nucleotides: 7. DNA for the CDR3: TGTGCCAGCAGCGTGCGGGGGTTTATCCAAGAGACCCAGTACTTC. Encoded protein: CASSVRGFIQETQYF. The full variable domain, rest sourced from reference TRBV5-4 and TRBJ2-5, is ETGVTQSPTHLIKTRGQQVTLRCSSQSGHNTVSWYQQALGQGPQFIFQYYREEENGRGNFPPRFSGLQFPNYSSELNVNALELDDSALYLCASSVRGFIQETQYFGPGTRLLVL.

The CDR3 nucleotides are TGCGCCAGCAGCTTTGAGGCAGGGGGCTTCTACGAGCAGTACTTC. It encodes CASSFEAGGFYEQYF. The chain joins TRBV5-1 to TRBJ2-7; TRBD1 matches 8 bases. Germline assignment: CDR1 SGHRS and CDR2 YFSETQ. The CDR3 spans 15 residues. V lost 2 bases and J lost 3; bases outside the gene matches: 7.